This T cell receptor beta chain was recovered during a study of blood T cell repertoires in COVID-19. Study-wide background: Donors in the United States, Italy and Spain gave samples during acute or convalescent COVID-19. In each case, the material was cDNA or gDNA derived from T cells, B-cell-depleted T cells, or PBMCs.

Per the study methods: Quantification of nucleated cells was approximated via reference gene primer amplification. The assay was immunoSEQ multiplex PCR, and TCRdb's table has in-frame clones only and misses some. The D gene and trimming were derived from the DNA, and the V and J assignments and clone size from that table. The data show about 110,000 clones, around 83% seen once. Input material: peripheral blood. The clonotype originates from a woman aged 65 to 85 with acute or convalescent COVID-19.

CDR3 residues: CASSQEGPGTDTQYF. Here the CDR3 DNA reads TGTGCCAGCAGCCAAGAAGGGCCGGGGACAGATACGCAGTATTTT. The rearrangement joins TRBV4-2 to TRBJ2-3; TRBD2 might be the D (5 bases). Germline CDR1 LGHNA, CDR2 YNFKEQ. The CDR3 sequence is 15 residues long. V was shortened by 0 bases and J by 3 bases, with 10 bases between the two germline ends.